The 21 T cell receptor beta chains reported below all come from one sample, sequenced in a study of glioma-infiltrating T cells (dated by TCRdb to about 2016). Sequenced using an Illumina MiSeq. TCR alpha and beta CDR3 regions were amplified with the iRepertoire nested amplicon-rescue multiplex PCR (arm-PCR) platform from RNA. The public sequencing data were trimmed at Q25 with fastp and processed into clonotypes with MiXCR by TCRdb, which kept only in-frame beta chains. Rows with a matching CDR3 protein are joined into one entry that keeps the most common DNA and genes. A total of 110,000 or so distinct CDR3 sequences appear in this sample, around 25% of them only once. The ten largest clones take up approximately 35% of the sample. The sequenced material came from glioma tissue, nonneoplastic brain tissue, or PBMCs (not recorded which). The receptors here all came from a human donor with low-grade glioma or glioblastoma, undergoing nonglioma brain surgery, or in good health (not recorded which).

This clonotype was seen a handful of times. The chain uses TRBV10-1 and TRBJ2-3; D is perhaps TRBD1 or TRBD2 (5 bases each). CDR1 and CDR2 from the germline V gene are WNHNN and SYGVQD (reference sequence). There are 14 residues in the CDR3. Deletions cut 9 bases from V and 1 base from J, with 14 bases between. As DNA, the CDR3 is TGCGCCAGTTCGGGACGGGCCGGCACAGATACGCAGTATTTT. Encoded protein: CASSGRAGTDTQYF.

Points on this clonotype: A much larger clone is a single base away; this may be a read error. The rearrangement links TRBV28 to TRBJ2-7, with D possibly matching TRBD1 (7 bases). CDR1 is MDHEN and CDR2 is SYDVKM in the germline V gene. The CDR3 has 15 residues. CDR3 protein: CASSQARDSYYKQYF. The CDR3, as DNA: TGCGCCAGCAGCCAAGCGCGGGACAGCTACTACAAGCAGTACTTC.

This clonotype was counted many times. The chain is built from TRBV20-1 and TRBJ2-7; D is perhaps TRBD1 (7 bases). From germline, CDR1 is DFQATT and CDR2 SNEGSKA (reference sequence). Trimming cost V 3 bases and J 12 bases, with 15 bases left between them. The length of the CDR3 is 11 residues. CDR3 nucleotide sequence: TGCAGTGCTAGGTCCGACAGGGAGGCGTACTTC. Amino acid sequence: CSARSDREAYF.

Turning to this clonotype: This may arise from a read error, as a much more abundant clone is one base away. CDR3 in DNA: TGTGCCAGCAGTGAATTAAATGGGGTGTGGGGCAATCAGCCCCAGCATTTT. Translated, it gives CASSELNGVWGNQPQHF. The chain carries TRBV2 and TRBJ1-5; D remains unclear. V was clipped by 2 bases and J by 2 bases, with 16 bases between them. The CDR3 covers 17 residues. Per germline, CDR1 SNHLY and CDR2 FYNNEI.

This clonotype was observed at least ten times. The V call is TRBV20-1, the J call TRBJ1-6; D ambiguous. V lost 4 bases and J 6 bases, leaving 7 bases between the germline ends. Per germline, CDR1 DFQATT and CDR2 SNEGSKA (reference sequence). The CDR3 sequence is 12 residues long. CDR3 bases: TGCAGTGCTATCGGACCTAATTCACCCCTCCACTTT. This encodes CSAIGPNSPLHF.

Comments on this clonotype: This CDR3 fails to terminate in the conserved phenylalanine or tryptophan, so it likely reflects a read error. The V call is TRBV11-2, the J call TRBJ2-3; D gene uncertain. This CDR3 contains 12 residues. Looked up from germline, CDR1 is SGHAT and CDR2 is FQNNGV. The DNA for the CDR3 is TGTGCCAGCAGTTTAGGACCAGATACGCAGTATTAT. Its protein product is CASSLGPDTQYY.

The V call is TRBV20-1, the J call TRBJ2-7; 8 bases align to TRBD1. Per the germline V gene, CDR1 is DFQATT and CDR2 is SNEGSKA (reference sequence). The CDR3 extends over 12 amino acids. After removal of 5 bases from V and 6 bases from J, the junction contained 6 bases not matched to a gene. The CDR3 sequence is CSAPWTGSEQYF. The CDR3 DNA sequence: TGCAGTGCTCCATGGACAGGGAGCGAGCAGTACTTC.

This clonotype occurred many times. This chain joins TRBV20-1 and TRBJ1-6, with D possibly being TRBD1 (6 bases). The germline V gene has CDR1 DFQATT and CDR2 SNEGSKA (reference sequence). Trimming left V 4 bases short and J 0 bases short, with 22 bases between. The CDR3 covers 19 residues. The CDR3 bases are TGCAGTGCTATATTACACAGGGTGGGATTTAGCTCCTATAATTCACCCCTCCACTTT. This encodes CSAILHRVGFSSYNSPLHF.

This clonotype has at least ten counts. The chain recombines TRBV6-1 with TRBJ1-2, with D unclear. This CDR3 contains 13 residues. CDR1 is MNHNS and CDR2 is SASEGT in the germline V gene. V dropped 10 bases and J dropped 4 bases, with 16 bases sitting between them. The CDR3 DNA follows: TGTGCCATAACGGGCGCAGAGAGCTATGGCTACACCTTC. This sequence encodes CAITGAESYGYTF.

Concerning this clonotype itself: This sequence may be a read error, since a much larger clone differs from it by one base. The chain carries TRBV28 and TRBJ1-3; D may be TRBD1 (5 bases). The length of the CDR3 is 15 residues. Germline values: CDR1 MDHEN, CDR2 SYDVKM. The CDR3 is CASSLWGIAGNTMYF. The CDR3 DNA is TGTGCCAGCAGTTTGTGGGGGATAGCTGGAAACACCATGTATTTT.

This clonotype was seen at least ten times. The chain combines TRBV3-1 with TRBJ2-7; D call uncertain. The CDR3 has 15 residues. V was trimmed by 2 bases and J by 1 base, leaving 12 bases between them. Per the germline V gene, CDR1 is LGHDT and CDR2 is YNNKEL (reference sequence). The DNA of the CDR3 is TGTGCCAGCAGCCAAAGAATCGTAGCATCCTACGAGCAGTACTTC. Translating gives CASSQRIVASYEQYF.

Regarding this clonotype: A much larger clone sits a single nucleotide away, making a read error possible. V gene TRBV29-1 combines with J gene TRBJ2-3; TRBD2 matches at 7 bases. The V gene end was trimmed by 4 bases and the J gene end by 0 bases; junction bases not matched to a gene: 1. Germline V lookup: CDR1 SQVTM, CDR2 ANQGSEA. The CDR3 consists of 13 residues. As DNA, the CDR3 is TGCAGCGTTGGCGGGGGTAGCACAGATACGCAGTATTTT. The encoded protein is CSVGGGSTDTQYF.

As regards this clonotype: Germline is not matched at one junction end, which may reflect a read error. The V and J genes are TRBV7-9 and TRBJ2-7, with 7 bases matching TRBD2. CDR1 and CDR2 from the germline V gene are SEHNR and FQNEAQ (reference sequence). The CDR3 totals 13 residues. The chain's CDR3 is CAGRPTSANEQYF. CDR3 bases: TGTGCCGGCAGGCCTACTAGCGCCAACGAGCAGTACTTC.

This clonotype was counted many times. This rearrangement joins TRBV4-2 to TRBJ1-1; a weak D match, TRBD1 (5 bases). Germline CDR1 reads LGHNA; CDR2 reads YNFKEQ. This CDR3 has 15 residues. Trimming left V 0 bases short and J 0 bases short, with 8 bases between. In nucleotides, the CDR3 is TGTGCCAGCAGCCAAGATCGCAGGGTGAACACTGAAGCTTTCTTT. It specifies CASSQDRRVNTEAFF.

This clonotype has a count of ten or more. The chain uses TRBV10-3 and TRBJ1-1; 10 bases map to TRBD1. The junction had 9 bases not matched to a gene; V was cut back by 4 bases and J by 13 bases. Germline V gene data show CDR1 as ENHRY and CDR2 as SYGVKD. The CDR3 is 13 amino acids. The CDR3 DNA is TGTGCCATCAGTGCCACGACAGGGGGCATGGGTTTCTTT. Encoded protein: CAISATTGGMGFF.

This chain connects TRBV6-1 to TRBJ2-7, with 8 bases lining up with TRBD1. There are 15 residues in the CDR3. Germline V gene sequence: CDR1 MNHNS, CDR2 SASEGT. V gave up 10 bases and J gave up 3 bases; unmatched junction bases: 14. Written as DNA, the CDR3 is TGTGCCACCAGCCTAGATCGACAGGGGTTCTACGAGCAGTACTTC. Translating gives CATSLDRQGFYEQYF.

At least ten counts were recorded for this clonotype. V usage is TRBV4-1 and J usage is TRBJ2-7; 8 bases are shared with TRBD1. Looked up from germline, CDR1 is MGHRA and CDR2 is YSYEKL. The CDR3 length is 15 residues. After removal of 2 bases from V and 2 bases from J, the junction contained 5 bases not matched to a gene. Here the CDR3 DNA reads TGCGCCAGCAGCCAAAAGACAGGGGAGGCCTACGAGCAGTACTTC. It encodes CASSQKTGEAYEQYF.

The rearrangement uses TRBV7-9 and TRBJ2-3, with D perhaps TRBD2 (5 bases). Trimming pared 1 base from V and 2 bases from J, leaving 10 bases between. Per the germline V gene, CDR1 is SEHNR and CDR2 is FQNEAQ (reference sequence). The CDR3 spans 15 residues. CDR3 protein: CASSLETRPTDTQYF. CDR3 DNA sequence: TGTGCCAGCAGCTTAGAAACTAGACCCACAGATACGCAGTATTTT.

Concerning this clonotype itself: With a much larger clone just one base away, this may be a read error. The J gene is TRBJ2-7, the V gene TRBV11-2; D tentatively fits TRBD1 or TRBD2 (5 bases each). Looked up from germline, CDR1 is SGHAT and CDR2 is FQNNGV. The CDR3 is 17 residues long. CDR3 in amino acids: CASSFKSGPVSSYEQCF. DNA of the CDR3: TGTGCCAGCAGCTTCAAATCGGGGCCTGTAAGCTCCTACGAGCAGTGCTTC.

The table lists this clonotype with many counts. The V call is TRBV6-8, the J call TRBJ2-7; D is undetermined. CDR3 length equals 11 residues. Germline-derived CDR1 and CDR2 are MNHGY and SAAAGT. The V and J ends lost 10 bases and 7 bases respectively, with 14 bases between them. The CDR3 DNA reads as TGTGCCATCCCCTCATCTCGGGAGCAGTACTTC. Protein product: CAIPSSREQYF.

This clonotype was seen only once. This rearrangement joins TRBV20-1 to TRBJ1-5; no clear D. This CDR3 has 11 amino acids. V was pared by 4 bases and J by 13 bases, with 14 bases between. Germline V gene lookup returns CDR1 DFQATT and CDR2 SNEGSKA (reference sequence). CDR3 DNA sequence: TGCAGTGCTATCGATGGAAAGGTTCAGCATTTT. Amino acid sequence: CSAIDGKVQHF.